The present entry profiles one T cell receptor (beta chain) with its context. The antigen it binds to is not known. Per-base quality was not reported, and no clone a single base away is much larger than it. One collaborating source in Seattle enrolled patients during active infection and followed them longitudinally through the course of disease. Each collaborating institution followed its own protocols to collect whole blood in K2EDTA tubes. Collaborator samples were shipped for TCRbeta analysis as frozen whole blood, isolated PBMCs, or DNA extracted from either sample type. These data come from a study of blood T cell repertoires in COVID-19 (TCRdb year 2020). About the investigation overall: Samples covering the acute and convalescent phases of COVID-19 were provided by collaborators in the United States, Italy and Spain. The prospective study material was composed of cDNA or gDNA derived from T cells, B-cell-depleted T cells, or PBMCs. Subjects who had been exposed to COVID-19, were actively infected with it, or had recovered from it provided the deeply sampled blood TCRbeta repertoires that made up the dataset. The repertoires were released in a freely available public database meant as a resource for research on the immune response to SARS-CoV-2. Samples came from the ongoing ImmuneRACE study (first 160 participants) plus 1,254 subjects from 6 global collaborators. Sample metadata almost always included a de-identified subject ID, COVID-19 status, age in years and sex. Where available, HLA class I and class II types were obtained from metadata supplied by the sample provider rather than from assay-based typing. Findings and caveats that apply to the study as a whole: Clinical and demographic metadata were provided uncurated, with the amount varying by source and participant.

The immunoSEQ Assay, a bias-controlled multiplex PCR, was used to amplify TCRbeta CDR3 regions from genomic DNA. The paper's processing steps were these. The number of nucleated cells in each sample was estimated from the amplification of reference gene primers within the assay. Sequence reads were collapsed and filtered to measure the absolute abundance of every unique TCRbeta CDR3 rearrangement. For each sample, productive Simpson clonality was calculated by taking the square root of Simpson's diversity index across productive rearrangements. This immuneACCESS table, as held by TCRdb, lists in-frame sequences with V and J called but not all clones. Of the missing ones, under half trace to an unresolved V gene in checked studies; the others have no known cause. Clonal size and the V and J genes are those of that table, whereas D and trimming came from the DNA. This sample is represented by about 250,000 clones; approximately 90% of them were singletons. The ten largest make up about 6.7% of the sample.

V lost 6 bases and J lost 3 bases, and the count of bases not matched to a germline gene is 9. From the cysteine through the phenylalanine, the CDR3 covers 15 amino acids. Only CDR3 DNA is held: 45 bases, read in frame from base 1. In the germline V gene, CDR1 corresponds to ENHRY and CDR2 to SYGVKD. The rearranged segments are TRBV10-3 and TRBJ1-2; TRBD1 fits 8 bases in the junction. The sequencing input was peripheral blood. The origin of this receptor is a woman aged 25 to 45 with COVID-19, enrolled during active disease. The nucleotides read TGTGCCATCAGACCCGGACAGGGCGAGGACTATGGCTACACCTTC. Translated, this is CAIRPGQGEDYGYTF.